These T cell receptor beta chains were read from a single sample in a study of blood T cells in healthy people across ages. MiXCR was run by TCRdb on the 5' RACE reads, yielding one entry per CDR3 protein. The sample holds roughly 1,500,000 distinct CDR3 sequences, roughly 32% seen once. Sequencing input: blood. These receptors were collected from a woman in her thirties in good health. Each CDR3 is given with its conserved first and last residue. Fields, in order: J gene, V gene, D gene, clone size, CDR3 protein, CDR3 DNA. D genes are given only for firm matches. Only some rows state a clone size, as once, few, many or a class for expanded clones.

j_call: TRBJ1-2; v_call: TRBV20-1; d_call: TRBD1; clone_size: few; cdr3_aa: CSAKPQGANYGYTF; cdr3_nt: TGCAGTGCTAAACCCCAGGGGGCGAACTATGGCTACACCTTC
j_call: TRBJ1-1; v_call: TRBV29-1; d_call: .; clone_size: .; cdr3_aa: CSVTLDSFPHTEAFF; cdr3_nt: TGCAGCGTAACGCTGGACAGCTTCCCCCACACTGAAGCTTTCTTT
j_call: TRBJ1-4; v_call: TRBV20-1; d_call: .; clone_size: few; cdr3_aa: CSAKGVSYEKLFF; cdr3_nt: TGCAGTGCGAAGGGAGTATCCTATGAAAAACTGTTTTTT
j_call: TRBJ1-5; v_call: TRBV7-2; d_call: .; clone_size: .; cdr3_aa: CASSLNRQGNQPQHF; cdr3_nt: TGTGCCAGCAGCTTAAACAGACAGGGCAATCAGCCCCAGCATTTT
j_call: TRBJ2-7; v_call: TRBV29-1; d_call: .; clone_size: few; cdr3_aa: CSASTDKSSYEQYF; cdr3_nt: TGCAGCGCTAGTACCGACAAGAGCTCCTACGAGCAGTACTTC
j_call: TRBJ2-5; v_call: TRBV14; d_call: .; clone_size: .; cdr3_aa: CASSRYIQGGSLETQYF; cdr3_nt: TGTGCCAGCAGCCGATACATACAGGGTGGATCGTTGGAGACCCAGTACTTC
j_call: TRBJ1-6; v_call: TRBV12-3/TRBV12-4; d_call: .; clone_size: .; cdr3_aa: CASSLGGRHNSPLHF; cdr3_nt: TGTGCCAGCAGTTTAGGGGGTCGGCATAATTCACCCCTCCACTTT
j_call: TRBJ1-6; v_call: TRBV2; d_call: TRBD1; clone_size: few; cdr3_aa: CASSEARTGGSPLHF; cdr3_nt: TGTGCCAGCAGTGAAGCGCGTACAGGGGGATCACCCCTCCACTTT
j_call: TRBJ1-3; v_call: TRBV5-1; d_call: TRBD1; clone_size: .; cdr3_aa: CASSSLGQNSGNTIYF; cdr3_nt: TGCGCCAGCAGCAGCCTGGGACAGAACTCTGGAAACACCATATATTTT
j_call: TRBJ2-2; v_call: TRBV7-6; d_call: .; clone_size: .; cdr3_aa: CASRRDPFRELFF; cdr3_nt: TGTGCCAGCAGACGGGATCCCTTTAGGGAGCTGTTTTTT
j_call: TRBJ2-7; v_call: TRBV28; d_call: .; clone_size: .; cdr3_aa: CASSLGGGRFYEQYF; cdr3_nt: TGTGCCAGCAGTCTAGGAGGGGGGCGATTCTACGAGCAGTACTTC
j_call: TRBJ2-7; v_call: TRBV27; d_call: .; clone_size: .; cdr3_aa: CASSLSGGQNEQYF; cdr3_nt: TGTGCCAGCAGTTTATCTGGGGGGCAGAACGAGCAGTACTTC
j_call: TRBJ1-2; v_call: TRBV20-1; d_call: TRBD1; clone_size: .; cdr3_aa: CSAENRQGYGYTF; cdr3_nt: TGCAGTGCGGAAAATCGACAGGGATATGGCTACACCTTC
j_call: TRBJ2-3; v_call: TRBV12-3/TRBV12-4; d_call: TRBD2; clone_size: few; cdr3_aa: CASSLARWTSSDTQYF; cdr3_nt: TGTGCCAGCAGTTTAGCGCGATGGACTAGCTCAGATACGCAGTATTTT
j_call: TRBJ1-5; v_call: TRBV6-1; d_call: .; clone_size: few; cdr3_aa: CASNTLLTGLNQPQHF; cdr3_nt: TGTGCCAGCAATACGCTATTGACAGGACTTAATCAGCCCCAGCATTTT
j_call: TRBJ2-7; v_call: TRBV18; d_call: .; clone_size: .; cdr3_aa: CASSPPGVVYEQYF; cdr3_nt: TGTGCCAGCTCACCACCGGGGGTAGTCTACGAGCAGTACTTC
j_call: TRBJ2-7; v_call: TRBV9; d_call: .; clone_size: few; cdr3_aa: CASSAGDTHYEQYF; cdr3_nt: TGTGCCAGCAGTGCAGGGGACACCCACTACGAGCAGTACTTC
j_call: TRBJ2-5; v_call: TRBV5-1; d_call: TRBD2; clone_size: .; cdr3_aa: CASSFSSSGKGTQYF; cdr3_nt: TGCGCCAGCAGCTTCTCTTCTAGCGGGAAAGGGACCCAGTACTTC
j_call: TRBJ2-3; v_call: TRBV11-2; d_call: .; clone_size: .; cdr3_aa: CASSLVTGAVYTDTQYF; cdr3_nt: TGTGCCAGCAGCTTAGTAACGGGGGCGGTCTACACAGATACGCAGTATTTT
j_call: TRBJ1-1; v_call: TRBV5-6; d_call: TRBD1; clone_size: .; cdr3_aa: CASSLCDYRGGLNTEAFF; cdr3_nt: TGTGCCAGCAGCTTGTGCGATTACAGGGGCGGCTTGAACACTGAAGCTTTCTTT
j_call: TRBJ1-1; v_call: TRBV20-1; d_call: .; clone_size: .; cdr3_aa: CSARDLRSTDQNTEAFF; cdr3_nt: TGCAGTGCTAGAGATCTGAGGTCGACAGACCAAAACACTGAAGCTTTCTTT
j_call: TRBJ2-1; v_call: TRBV9; d_call: .; clone_size: few; cdr3_aa: CASSVGGTYHNEQFF; cdr3_nt: TGTGCCAGCAGCGTAGGGGGTACGTACCACAATGAGCAGTTCTTC
j_call: TRBJ2-7; v_call: TRBV28; d_call: TRBD2; clone_size: many; cdr3_aa: CASSPPGTITYEQYF; cdr3_nt: TGTGCCAGCAGCCCCCCCGGGACTATCACATACGAGCAGTACTTC
j_call: TRBJ2-3; v_call: TRBV20-1; d_call: TRBD2; clone_size: .; cdr3_aa: CSARWLAGNTDTQYF; cdr3_nt: TGCAGTGCTAGATGGCTAGCGGGGAACACAGATACGCAGTATTTT
j_call: TRBJ2-1; v_call: TRBV5-1; d_call: .; clone_size: .; cdr3_aa: CASSLVSGNYNEQFF; cdr3_nt: TGCGCCAGCAGCTTGGTCTCTGGGAACTACAATGAGCAGTTCTTC
j_call: TRBJ1-3; v_call: TRBV20-1; d_call: .; clone_size: .; cdr3_aa: CSARDSTGNTIYF; cdr3_nt: TGCAGTGCTAGAGATTCCACAGGAAACACCATATATTTT
j_call: TRBJ2-7; v_call: TRBV27; d_call: TRBD1; clone_size: few; cdr3_aa: CASGGMGQGPYEQYF; cdr3_nt: TGTGCCAGCGGGGGGATGGGACAGGGACCCTACGAGCAGTACTTC
j_call: TRBJ1-1; v_call: TRBV20-1; d_call: .; clone_size: .; cdr3_aa: CSARDRYEAFF; cdr3_nt: TGCAGTGCTAGAGATCGGTATGAAGCTTTCTTT
j_call: TRBJ2-7; v_call: TRBV20-1; d_call: .; clone_size: .; cdr3_aa: CSASSPAEPPYEQYF; cdr3_nt: TGCAGTGCTTCCAGTCCGGCGGAACCTCCCTACGAGCAGTACTTC
j_call: TRBJ1-4; v_call: TRBV25-1; d_call: TRBD1; clone_size: .; cdr3_aa: CASRRTGSNEKLFF; cdr3_nt: TGTGCCAGCAGGCGGACAGGGTCTAATGAAAAACTGTTTTTT
j_call: TRBJ2-5; v_call: TRBV6-1; d_call: TRBD2; clone_size: .; cdr3_aa: CASSEVLGREQYF; cdr3_nt: TGTGCCAGCAGTGAAGTGCTGGGGCGGGAGCAGTACTTC
j_call: TRBJ2-1; v_call: TRBV29-1; d_call: TRBD2; clone_size: many; cdr3_aa: CSAPGTSDREQFF; cdr3_nt: TGCAGCGCCCCCGGGACTAGCGATCGTGAGCAGTTCTTC
j_call: TRBJ2-1; v_call: TRBV29-1; d_call: TRBD2; clone_size: few; cdr3_aa: CSVEGLAGTPSYNEQFF; cdr3_nt: TGCAGCGTTGAAGGGCTAGCGGGGACCCCTTCCTACAATGAGCAGTTCTTC
j_call: TRBJ2-3; v_call: TRBV7-3; d_call: TRBD2; clone_size: many; cdr3_aa: CASSLSGSATDTQYF; cdr3_nt: TGTGCCAGCAGCCTTAGCGGGAGCGCGACAGATACGCAGTATTTT
j_call: TRBJ2-7; v_call: TRBV10-3; d_call: .; clone_size: few; cdr3_aa: CAISESGSGTPYEQYF; cdr3_nt: TGTGCCATCAGTGAGTCCGGGTCAGGGACCCCCTACGAGCAGTACTTC
j_call: TRBJ1-4; v_call: TRBV20-1; d_call: .; clone_size: .; cdr3_aa: CSARGRRYATNEKLFF; cdr3_nt: TGCAGTGCTAGAGGGCGGAGATATGCAACTAATGAAAAACTGTTTTTT
j_call: TRBJ2-3; v_call: TRBV7-2; d_call: .; clone_size: .; cdr3_aa: CASNLVVSDTQYF; cdr3_nt: TGTGCCAGCAACTTAGTTGTATCAGATACGCAGTATTTT
j_call: TRBJ2-7; v_call: TRBV18; d_call: .; clone_size: .; cdr3_aa: CASSPPFGNEQYF; cdr3_nt: TGTGCCAGCTCACCACCTTTCGGAAACGAGCAGTACTTC
j_call: TRBJ1-2; v_call: TRBV9; d_call: .; clone_size: few; cdr3_aa: CASSVSHLGGLYGYTF; cdr3_nt: TGTGCCAGCAGCGTTTCCCACTTAGGGGGTCTCTATGGCTACACCTTC
j_call: TRBJ2-2; v_call: TRBV7-3; d_call: .; clone_size: .; cdr3_aa: CASSSDAGELFF; cdr3_nt: TGTGCCAGTAGCTCGGACGCCGGGGAGCTGTTTTTT
j_call: TRBJ1-2; v_call: TRBV24-1; d_call: TRBD1; clone_size: .; cdr3_aa: CATRDPGTDYGYTF; cdr3_nt: TGTGCCACCAGGGATCCCGGGACAGACTATGGCTACACCTTC
j_call: TRBJ2-1; v_call: TRBV4-2; d_call: TRBD2; clone_size: .; cdr3_aa: CASSHRTSGRAGSAGEQFF; cdr3_nt: TGTGCCAGCAGCCACAGGACTAGCGGGAGGGCCGGGTCAGCGGGTGAGCAGTTCTTC
j_call: TRBJ2-3; v_call: TRBV24-1; d_call: TRBD2; clone_size: .; cdr3_aa: CATSPGGLIYTQYF; cdr3_nt: TGTGCCACCAGCCCGGGGGGGCTGATATATACGCAGTATTTT
j_call: TRBJ2-7; v_call: TRBV20-1; d_call: TRBD2; clone_size: .; cdr3_aa: CNSGGLAGNYEQYF; cdr3_nt: TGCAATTCCGGAGGGCTAGCGGGAAACTACGAGCAGTACTTC
j_call: TRBJ2-1; v_call: TRBV7-2; d_call: .; clone_size: .; cdr3_aa: CASSPGWVGDNEQFF; cdr3_nt: TGTGCCAGCAGCCCGGGTTGGGTAGGGGACAATGAGCAGTTCTTC
j_call: TRBJ1-1; v_call: TRBV10-3; d_call: .; clone_size: .; cdr3_aa: CAISGPPADTEAFF; cdr3_nt: TGTGCCATCAGTGGTCCGCCGGCGGACACTGAAGCTTTCTTT
j_call: TRBJ2-7; v_call: TRBV4-1; d_call: .; clone_size: many; cdr3_aa: CASSQGANGGPEQYF; cdr3_nt: TGCGCCAGCAGCCAAGGGGCAAACGGGGGCCCCGAGCAGTACTTC
j_call: TRBJ2-3; v_call: TRBV27; d_call: TRBD2; clone_size: .; cdr3_aa: CASSLAGGRGTQYF; cdr3_nt: TGTGCCAGCAGTTTGGCGGGCGGGAGAGGTACGCAGTATTTT
j_call: TRBJ2-2; v_call: TRBV4-1; d_call: .; clone_size: .; cdr3_aa: CASSQVLAGELFF; cdr3_nt: TGCGCCAGCAGCCAAGTATTAGCCGGGGAGCTGTTTTTT
j_call: TRBJ2-2; v_call: TRBV7-3; d_call: .; clone_size: .; cdr3_aa: CASSPDSFTGELFF; cdr3_nt: TGTGCCAGCAGCCCGGACTCCTTTACCGGGGAGCTGTTTTTT
j_call: TRBJ2-2; v_call: TRBV12-3/TRBV12-4; d_call: TRBD2; clone_size: .; cdr3_aa: CASSPVVAGVNTGELFF; cdr3_nt: TGTGCCAGCAGTCCCGTCGTAGCGGGGGTCAACACCGGGGAGCTGTTTTTT
j_call: TRBJ2-1; v_call: TRBV12-3/TRBV12-4; d_call: .; clone_size: .; cdr3_aa: CASSLQAVSYNEQFF; cdr3_nt: TGTGCCAGCAGTTTACAGGCCGTCTCCTACAATGAGCAGTTCTTC
j_call: TRBJ2-1; v_call: TRBV14; d_call: TRBD1; clone_size: .; cdr3_aa: CASSRDRTNEQFF; cdr3_nt: TGTGCCAGCAGCCGGGACAGGACCAATGAGCAGTTCTTC
j_call: TRBJ1-4; v_call: TRBV7-9; d_call: .; clone_size: .; cdr3_aa: CASSLGSNEEKLFF; cdr3_nt: TGTGCCAGCAGCTTAGGCAGTAATGAAGAAAAACTGTTTTTT
j_call: TRBJ1-2; v_call: TRBV7-9; d_call: TRBD1; clone_size: .; cdr3_aa: CACSLTGVGYTF; cdr3_nt: TGTGCCTGCAGCTTAACAGGGGTCGGCTACACCTTC
j_call: TRBJ2-5; v_call: TRBV7-2; d_call: .; clone_size: many; cdr3_aa: CASSLELETQYF; cdr3_nt: TGTGCCAGCAGCTTAGAATTGGAGACCCAGTACTTC
j_call: TRBJ2-2; v_call: TRBV6-5; d_call: .; clone_size: few; cdr3_aa: CASSYGLAETGELFF; cdr3_nt: TGTGCCAGCAGTTATGGACTGGCCGAAACCGGGGAGCTGTTTTTT
j_call: TRBJ1-2; v_call: TRBV7-2; d_call: .; clone_size: few; cdr3_aa: CASSLSSGWGYTF; cdr3_nt: TGTGCCAGCAGTTTAAGCTCAGGCTGGGGCTACACCTTC
j_call: TRBJ2-7; v_call: TRBV21-1; d_call: .; clone_size: .; cdr3_aa: CASSNLGRRYEQYF; cdr3_nt: TGTGCCAGCAGCAATTTGGGCAGGAGATACGAGCAGTACTTC
j_call: TRBJ1-2; v_call: TRBV11-1; d_call: TRBD1; clone_size: .; cdr3_aa: CASSLTGGVVGYTF; cdr3_nt: TGTGCCAGCAGCTTAACAGGGGGCGTCGTAGGCTACACCTTC